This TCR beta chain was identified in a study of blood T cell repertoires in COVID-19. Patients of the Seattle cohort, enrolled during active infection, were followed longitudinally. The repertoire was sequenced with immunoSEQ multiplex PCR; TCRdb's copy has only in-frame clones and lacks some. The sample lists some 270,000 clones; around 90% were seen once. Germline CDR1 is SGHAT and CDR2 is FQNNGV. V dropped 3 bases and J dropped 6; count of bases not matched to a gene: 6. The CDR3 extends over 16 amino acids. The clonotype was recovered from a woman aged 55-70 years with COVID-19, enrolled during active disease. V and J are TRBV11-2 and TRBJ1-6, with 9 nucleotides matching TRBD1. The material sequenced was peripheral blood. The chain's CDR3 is CASSFPPGQGNSPLHF. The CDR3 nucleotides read TGTGCCAGCAGCTTCCCACCGGGACAGGGTAATTCACCCCTCCACTTT.